This T cell receptor (beta chain) was sequenced in a study of vaccination and CD4 T cells after COVID-19 (dated by TCRdb to between 2021 and 2024). Study-wide context: In the convalescent cohort there were six males and four females, among whom were two Hispanic individuals, seven Caucasians, two Asians and one multiracial person. As controls, cultures received a CEFX viral epitope pool (the positive control), an HIV-1 Nef peptide pool (the negative control), or no peptide at all. Overlapping spike peptide pools from SARS-CoV-2 and from the common cold coronaviruses HCoV-NL63, HCoV-OC43 and HCoV-229E were used as culture stimuli. Post-vaccine blood samples were collected a median of about 69 days after the second vaccine dose, ranging from roughly 13 to 250 days. At the TCR clonotype level, an earlier paper using these donors assessed memory CD4+ T cell crossreactivity between SARS-CoV-2 and common cold coronavirus spike proteins. Participants got two doses of the Pfizer-BioNTech BNT162b2 vaccine (n=8) or two doses of the Moderna mRNA-1273 vaccine (n=2). Post-COVID blood samples from convalescent patients were collected a median of around 100 days after diagnosis, with a range of roughly 35 to 180 days. In 10 COVID-19 convalescent patients and a few infection-naive healthy vaccine recipients, researchers compared the spike-specific CD4+ TCR repertoire from before mRNA vaccination with the repertoire from after.

As to this clonotype: The antigen this receptor binds is unknown. Qualities for individual bases were not recorded, and no much larger clone is one base off.

After removal of 3 bases from V and 7 bases from J, the junction retains 4 bases not matched to a gene. The CDR3 covers 12 residues, taking in both the cysteine and the phenylalanine. Of the read, only the CDR3 DNA is kept; its 36 bases are in frame from base 1. The CDR1 and CDR2 encoded by the germline V gene (reference sequence) are DFQATT and SNEGSKA. Library construction relied on PCR. DNA from cultured CD4+ T cells was subjected to TCR sequencing with the Oncomine TCR Beta short-read assay at the Johns Hopkins FTIC core. The QIAamp micro DNA kit was used to extract genomic DNA from the cultured CD4+ T cells. Oncomine TCR Beta libraries from cultured CD4+ T cells were pooled using unique dual indexes and sequenced on an Illumina iSeq 100. Processing in the source paper ran as follows. Non-productive sequences were filtered out, and CDR3s that did not start with C, did not end with F or W, or were shorter than 7 amino acids were discarded. The MANAFEST web application identified antigen-specific clonotypes by comparing peptide-stimulated wells against reference wells and other culture wells. An FDR below 0.05, an odds ratio above 5, and a productive frequency above 0.1% in at least two of three replicate wells were required for clones to be considered positive. A clonotype counted as cross-reactive if it showed significant expansion both in the SARS-CoV-2 spike wells and in at least one common cold coronavirus spike condition. CDR3 homology was assessed with Levenshtein distances (stringdist) and unrooted phylogenetic trees (ape) in R version 3.6.1. TCRdb itself trimmed the public reads at Q25 with fastp, ran MiXCR and retained productive beta chains. For every CDR3 protein sequence, its rows merge into one entry that carries the most common genes and DNA. TCRdb, not the original authors, processed these V and J calls. This sample gives about 9,700 distinct CDR3 sequences in total; less than 80% of them show up just once. The ten top clones hold roughly 23% of the sample.

The paper's findings and limits, for the study overall: Among the post-vaccine SARS-CoV-2-reactive clones in convalescent patients, a median about 86% showed up only after vaccination, which suggests vaccine-specific priming. Relatively few convalescent patients were included in the study, and early timepoints after natural infection were not analyzed. An increase in the median number of SARS-CoV-2-reactive clonotypes from approximately 23 after infection to some 40 after vaccination was observed, but the change was not found to be significant. Of the vaccine-specific clones in convalescent patients, 304 of 307, or nearly all, reacted only to SARS-CoV-2 spike and did not cross-react with common cold coronaviruses.

According to the study, the label for this sample's treatment or condition signals: roughly ten-day PBMC culture with coronavirus spike peptide pools or control peptides (ViraFEST assay). CD4+ T cells from unexposed donors were collected before the COVID-19 pandemic (2011-2018). The study used the ViraFEST assay, which expanded antigen-specific T cells with peptide pools and then identified expanded clonotypes by TCR sequencing. Each well held approximately 2 million PBMCs cultured in IMDM containing about 5% human AB serum and approximately 9.8 IU/ml IL-2, with 7.5 to 10 ug/ml peptide pools added. On days 3 and 7, half of the culture medium was replaced with fresh IL-2-containing medium. After approximately eleven days of culture, CD4+ T cells were isolated by negative selection using the EasySep CD4+ T cell isolation kit. Unexposed donor CD4+ T cells were tested for reactivity to SARS-CoV-2 S and N and four common cold coronavirus spike pools, as cell number allowed. Ficoll-Paque Plus gradient centrifugation was used to isolate PBMCs from whole blood, and the isolated PBMCs were then either used fresh or cryopreserved at -140C. Triplicate wells were generally used for each culture condition. The leukapheresis product used for the unexposed donors was purchased from a commercial source.

The sequenced material came from CD4+ T cells from blood, cultured in vitro. The TCR originated in a human donor in good health. The sequence is built from TRBV20-1 and TRBJ1-1, and 8 junctional nucleotides match TRBD1. The CDR3 amino acid sequence is: CSASLDRDEAFF. The DNA is as follows: TGCAGTGCTAGCCTGGACAGGGATGAAGCTTTCTTT.